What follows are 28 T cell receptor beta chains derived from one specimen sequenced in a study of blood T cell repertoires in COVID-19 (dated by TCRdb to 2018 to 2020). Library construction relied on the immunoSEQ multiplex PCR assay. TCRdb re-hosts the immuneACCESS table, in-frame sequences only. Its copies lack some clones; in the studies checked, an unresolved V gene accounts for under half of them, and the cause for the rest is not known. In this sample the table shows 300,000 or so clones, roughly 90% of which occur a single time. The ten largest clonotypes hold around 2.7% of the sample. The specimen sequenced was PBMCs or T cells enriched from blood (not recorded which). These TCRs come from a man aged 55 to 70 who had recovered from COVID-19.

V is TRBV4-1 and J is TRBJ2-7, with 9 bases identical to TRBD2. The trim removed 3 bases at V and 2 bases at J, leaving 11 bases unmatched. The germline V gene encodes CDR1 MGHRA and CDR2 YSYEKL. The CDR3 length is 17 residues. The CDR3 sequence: CASSHPGTSSQAYEQYF. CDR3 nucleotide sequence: TGCGCCAGCAGCCATCCCGGGACTAGCTCTCAGGCCTACGAGCAGTACTTC.

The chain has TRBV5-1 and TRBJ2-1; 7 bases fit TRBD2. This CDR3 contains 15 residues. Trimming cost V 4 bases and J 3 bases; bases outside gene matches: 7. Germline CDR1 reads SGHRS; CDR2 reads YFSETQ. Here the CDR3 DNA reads TGCGCCAGCAGCGCTGCCCTAGCGGTCTACAATGAGCAGTTCTTC. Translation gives CASSAALAVYNEQFF.

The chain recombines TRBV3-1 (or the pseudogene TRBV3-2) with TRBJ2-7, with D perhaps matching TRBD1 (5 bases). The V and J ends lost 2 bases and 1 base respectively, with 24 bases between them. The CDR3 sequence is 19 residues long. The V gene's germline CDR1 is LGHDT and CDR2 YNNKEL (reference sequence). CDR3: CASSQKGWVTHRNSYEQYF. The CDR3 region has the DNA TGTGCCAGCAGCCAAAAGGGGTGGGTGACTCACCGGAATTCCTACGAGCAGTACTTC.

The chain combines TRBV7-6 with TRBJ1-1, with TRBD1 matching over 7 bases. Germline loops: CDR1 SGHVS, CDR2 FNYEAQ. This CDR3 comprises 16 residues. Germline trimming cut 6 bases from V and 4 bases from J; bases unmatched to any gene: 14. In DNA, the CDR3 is TGTGCCAGCAGACCATACAGGGGCGGAGGTAGCACTGAAGCTTTCTTT. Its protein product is CASRPYRGGGSTEAFF.

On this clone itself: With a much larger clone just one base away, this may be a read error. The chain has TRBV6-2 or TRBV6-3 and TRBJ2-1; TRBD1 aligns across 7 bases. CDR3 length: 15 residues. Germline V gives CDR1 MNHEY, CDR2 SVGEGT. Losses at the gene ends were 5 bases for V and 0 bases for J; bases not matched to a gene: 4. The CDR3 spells CASSETGRSYNEQFF. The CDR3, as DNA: TGTGCCAGCAGTGAGACAGGGCGCTCCTACAATGAGCAGTTCTTC.

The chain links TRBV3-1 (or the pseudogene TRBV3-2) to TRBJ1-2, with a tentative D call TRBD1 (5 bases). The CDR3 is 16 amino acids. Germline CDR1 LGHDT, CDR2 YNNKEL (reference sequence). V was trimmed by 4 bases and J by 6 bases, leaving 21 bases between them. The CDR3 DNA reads TGTGCCAGCAGCCCCCCGGTGTGGGGAGGGGAAGATGGCTACACCTTC. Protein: CASSPPVWGGEDGYTF.

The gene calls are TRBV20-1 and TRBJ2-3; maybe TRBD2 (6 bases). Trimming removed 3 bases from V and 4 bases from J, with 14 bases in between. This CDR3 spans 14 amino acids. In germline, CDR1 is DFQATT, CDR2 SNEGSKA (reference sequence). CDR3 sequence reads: CSASGGIGADTQYF. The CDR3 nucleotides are TGCAGTGCTAGTGGAGGGATTGGTGCAGATACGCAGTATTTT.

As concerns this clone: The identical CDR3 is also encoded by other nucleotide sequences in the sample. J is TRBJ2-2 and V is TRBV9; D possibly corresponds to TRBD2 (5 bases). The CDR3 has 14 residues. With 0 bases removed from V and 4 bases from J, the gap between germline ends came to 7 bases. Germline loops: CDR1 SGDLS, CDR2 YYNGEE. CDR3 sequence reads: CASSVAGVTGELFF. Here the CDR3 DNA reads TGTGCCAGCAGCGTAGCCGGGGTCACCGGGGAGCTGTTTTTT.

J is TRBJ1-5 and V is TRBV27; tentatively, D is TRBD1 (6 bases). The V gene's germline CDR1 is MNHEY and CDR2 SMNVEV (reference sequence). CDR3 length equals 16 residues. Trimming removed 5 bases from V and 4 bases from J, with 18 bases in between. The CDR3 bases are TGTGCCAGCAGTCGAATCCCGGGACACCTTAATCAGCCCCAGCATTTT. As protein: CASSRIPGHLNQPQHF.

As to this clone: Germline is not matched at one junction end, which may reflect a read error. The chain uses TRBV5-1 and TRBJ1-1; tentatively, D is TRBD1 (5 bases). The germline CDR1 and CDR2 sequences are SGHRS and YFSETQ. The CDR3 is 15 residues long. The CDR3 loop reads CASTLGVRKNTEAFF. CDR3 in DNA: TGCGCCAGCACCTTGGGGGTGCGGAAAAACACTGAAGCTTTCTTT.

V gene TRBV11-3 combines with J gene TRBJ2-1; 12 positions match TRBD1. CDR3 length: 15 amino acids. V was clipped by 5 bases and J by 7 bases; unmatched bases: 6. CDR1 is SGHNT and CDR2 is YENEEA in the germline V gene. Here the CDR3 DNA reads TGTGCCAGCAGCCCAGGGACAGGGGGCCCGAATGAGCAGTTCTTC. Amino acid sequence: CASSPGTGGPNEQFF.

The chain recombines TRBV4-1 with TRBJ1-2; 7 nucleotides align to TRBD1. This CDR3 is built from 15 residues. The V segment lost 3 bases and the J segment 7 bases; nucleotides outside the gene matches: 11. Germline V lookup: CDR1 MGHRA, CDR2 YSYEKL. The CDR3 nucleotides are TGCGCCAGCAGCCACCCGACAGGGAACTTCGGTGGCTACACCTTC. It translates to CASSHPTGNFGGYTF.

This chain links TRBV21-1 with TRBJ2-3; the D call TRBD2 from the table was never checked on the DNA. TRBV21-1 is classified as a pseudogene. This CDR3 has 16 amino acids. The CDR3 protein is CAKLAGAMGSADTQYF. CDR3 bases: TGTGCCAAGCTAGCGGGGGCAATGGGTAGCGCAGATACGCAGTATTTT.

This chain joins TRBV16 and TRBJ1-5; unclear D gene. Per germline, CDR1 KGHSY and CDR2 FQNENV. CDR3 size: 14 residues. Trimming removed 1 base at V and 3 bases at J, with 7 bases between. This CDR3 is CASSQLPDNQPQHF. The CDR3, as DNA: TGTGCCAGCAGCCAATTGCCAGACAATCAGCCCCAGCATTTT.

The DNA of the CDR3 is TGTGCCTGGGGGACAGCTTCGGTCACTGAAGCTTTCTTT. Amino acid sequence: CAWGTASVTEAFF. This rearrangement joins TRBV30 to TRBJ1-1; 7 bases fit TRBD1. V was pared by 5 bases and J by 4 bases, with 7 bases of the junction left unmatched. Germline-derived CDR1 and CDR2 are GTSNPN and SVGIG (reference sequence). The CDR3 length is 13 residues.

CDR3 nucleotide sequence: TGTGCCAGCAGCTTGGACAGACGGGGTGAAGCTTTCTTT. This sequence encodes CASSLDRRGEAFF. This chain links TRBV5-4 with TRBJ1-1; D unclear. The ends were cut back, 0 bases at V and 7 bases at J, with 10 bases in the middle. The CDR3 loop spans 13 amino acids. Germline-derived CDR1 and CDR2 are SGHNT and YYREEE (reference sequence).

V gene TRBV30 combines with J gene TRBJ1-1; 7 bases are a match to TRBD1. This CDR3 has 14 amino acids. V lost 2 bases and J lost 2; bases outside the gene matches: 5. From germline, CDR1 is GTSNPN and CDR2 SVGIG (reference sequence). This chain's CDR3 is CAWSLGTANTEAFF. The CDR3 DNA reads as TGTGCCTGGAGTCTGGGGACAGCTAACACTGAAGCTTTCTTT.

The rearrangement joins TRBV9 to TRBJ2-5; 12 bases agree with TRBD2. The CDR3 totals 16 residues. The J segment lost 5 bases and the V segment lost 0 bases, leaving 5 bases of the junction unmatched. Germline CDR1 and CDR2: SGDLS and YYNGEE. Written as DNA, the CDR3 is TGTGCCAGCAGCGTAGCGGGACTAGCGGGTCGGGAGACCCAGTACTTC. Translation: CASSVAGLAGRETQYF.

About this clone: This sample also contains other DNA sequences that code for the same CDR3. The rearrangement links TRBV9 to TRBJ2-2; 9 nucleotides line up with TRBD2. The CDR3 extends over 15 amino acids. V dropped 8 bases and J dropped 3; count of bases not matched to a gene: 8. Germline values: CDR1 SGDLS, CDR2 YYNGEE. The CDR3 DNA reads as TGTGCCAGTCGGCGCGGGGGGGCTTACACCGGGGAGCTGTTTTTT. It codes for CASRRGGAYTGELFF.

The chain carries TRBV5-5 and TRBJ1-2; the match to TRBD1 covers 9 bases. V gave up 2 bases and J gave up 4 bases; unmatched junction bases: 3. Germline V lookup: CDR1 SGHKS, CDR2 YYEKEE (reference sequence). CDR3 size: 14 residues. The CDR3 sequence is CASSLGTGSYGYTF. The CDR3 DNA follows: TGTGCCAGCAGCTTAGGGACAGGGAGCTATGGCTACACCTTC. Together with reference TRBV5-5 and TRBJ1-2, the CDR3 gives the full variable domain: DAGVTQSPTHLIKTRGQQVTLRCSPISGHKSVSWYQQVLGQGPQFIFQYYEKEERGRGNFPDRFSARQFPNYSSELNVNALLLGDSALYLCASSLGTGSYGYTFGSGTRLTVV.

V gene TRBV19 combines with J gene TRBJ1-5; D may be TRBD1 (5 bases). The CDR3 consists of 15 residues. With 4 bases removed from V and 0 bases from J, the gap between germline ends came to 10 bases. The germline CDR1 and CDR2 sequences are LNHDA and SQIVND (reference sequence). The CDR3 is CASSNAGYSNQPQHF. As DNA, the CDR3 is TGTGCCAGTAGTAATGCAGGGTATAGCAATCAGCCCCAGCATTTT.

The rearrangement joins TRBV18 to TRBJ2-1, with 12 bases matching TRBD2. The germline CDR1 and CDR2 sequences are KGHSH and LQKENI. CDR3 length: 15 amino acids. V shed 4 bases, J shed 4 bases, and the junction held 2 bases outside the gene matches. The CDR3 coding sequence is TGTGCCAGCTCACTTGGACTAGCGGGGTACAATGAGCAGTTCTTC. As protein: CASSLGLAGYNEQFF.

The CDR3 sequence is CASRPLRSSTEAFF. In nucleotides, the CDR3 is TGTGCCAGCAGACCTCTGCGGTCGAGCACTGAAGCTTTCTTT. The chain uses TRBV6-5 and TRBJ1-1; D not resolved. The CDR3 contains 14 residues. Trimming stripped 6 bases from V and 4 bases from J, with 15 bases between. The germline V gene encodes CDR1 MNHEY and CDR2 SVGAGI.

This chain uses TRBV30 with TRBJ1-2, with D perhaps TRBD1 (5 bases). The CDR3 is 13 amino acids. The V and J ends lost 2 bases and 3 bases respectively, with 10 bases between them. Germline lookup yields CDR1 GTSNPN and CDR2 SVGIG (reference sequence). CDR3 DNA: TGTGCCTGGAGTCCAGGGAACGACTATGGCTACACCTTC. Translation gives CAWSPGNDYGYTF.

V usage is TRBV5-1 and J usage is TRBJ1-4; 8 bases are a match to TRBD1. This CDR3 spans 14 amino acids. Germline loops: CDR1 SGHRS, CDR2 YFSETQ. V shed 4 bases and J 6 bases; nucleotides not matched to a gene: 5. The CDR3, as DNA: TGCGCCAGCAGCAAAGGACAGGGATATGAAAAACTGTTTTTT. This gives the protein CASSKGQGYEKLFF.

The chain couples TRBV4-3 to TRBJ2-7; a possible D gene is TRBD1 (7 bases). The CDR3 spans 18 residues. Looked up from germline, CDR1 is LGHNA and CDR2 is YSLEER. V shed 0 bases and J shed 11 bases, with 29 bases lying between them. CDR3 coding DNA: TGCGCCAGCAGCCAAGATCAAACCGGGACAGCGGGTGTGGGGGTTGAGTACTTC. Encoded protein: CASSQDQTGTAGVGVEYF.

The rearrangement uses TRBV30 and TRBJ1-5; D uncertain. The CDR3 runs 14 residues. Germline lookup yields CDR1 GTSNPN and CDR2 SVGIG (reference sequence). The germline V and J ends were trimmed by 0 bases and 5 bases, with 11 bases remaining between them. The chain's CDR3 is CAWSVVRDYQPQHF. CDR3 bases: TGTGCCTGGAGTGTAGTCAGAGACTATCAGCCCCAGCATTTT.

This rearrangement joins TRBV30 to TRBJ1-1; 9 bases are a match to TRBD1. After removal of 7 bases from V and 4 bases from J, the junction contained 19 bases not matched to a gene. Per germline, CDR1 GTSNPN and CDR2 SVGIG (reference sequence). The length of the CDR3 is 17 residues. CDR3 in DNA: TGTGCCTCGACTCCGACTATCCGGGACAGGGCGGGCACTGAAGCTTTCTTT. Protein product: CASTPTIRDRAGTEAFF.